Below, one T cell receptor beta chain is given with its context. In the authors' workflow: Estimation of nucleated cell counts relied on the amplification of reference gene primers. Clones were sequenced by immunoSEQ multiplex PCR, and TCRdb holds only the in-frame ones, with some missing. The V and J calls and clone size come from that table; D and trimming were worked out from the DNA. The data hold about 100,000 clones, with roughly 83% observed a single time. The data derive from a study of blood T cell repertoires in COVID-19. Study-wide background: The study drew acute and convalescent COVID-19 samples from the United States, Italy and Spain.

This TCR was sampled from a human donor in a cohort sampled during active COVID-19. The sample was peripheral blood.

The CDR3 here is CASSQDLEGLAGVYEQFF. The CDR3 region has the DNA TGCGCCAGCAGCCAAGATCTCGAAGGACTAGCGGGAGTTTACGAGCAGTTCTTC. The chain employs TRBV4-3 and TRBJ2-1; 13 positions match TRBD2. Germline V lookup: CDR1 LGHNA, CDR2 YSLEER. The J segment lost 10 bases and the V segment lost 0 bases, leaving 12 bases of the junction unmatched. This CDR3 comprises 18 residues.